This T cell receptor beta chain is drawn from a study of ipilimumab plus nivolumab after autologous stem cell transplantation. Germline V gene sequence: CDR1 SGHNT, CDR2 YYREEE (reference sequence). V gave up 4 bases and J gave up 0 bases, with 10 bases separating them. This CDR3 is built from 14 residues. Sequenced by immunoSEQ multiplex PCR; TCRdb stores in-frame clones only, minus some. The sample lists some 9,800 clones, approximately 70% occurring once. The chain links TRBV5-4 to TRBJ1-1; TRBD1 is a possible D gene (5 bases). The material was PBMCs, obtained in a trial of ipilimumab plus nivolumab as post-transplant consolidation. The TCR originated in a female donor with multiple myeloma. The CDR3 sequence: CASSTGRMNTEAFF. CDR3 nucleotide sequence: TGTGCCAGCAGCACGGGACGGATGAACACTGAAGCTTTCTTT.